The 2 T cell receptor beta chains presented below share a single source sample, sequenced in a study of T cells in Graves' hyperthyroidism and ophthalmopathy. It was RNA transcripts that yielded the amplified TCR beta CDR3 regions. Using the HTBI primer set, a first-round RT-PCR was run on the TCR CDR3. TCRdb independently ran MiXCR on the multiplex PCR reads; one entry per CDR3 protein. In the table there are hundreds of thousands of distinct CDR3 sequences, 15% to 19% of which are singletons. Material: blood. Receptors originate from a young woman with Graves' hyperthyroidism.

A single count supports this clonotype. The genes are TRBV20-1 and TRBJ2-1; 11 bases agree with TRBD1. The germline V gene has CDR1 DFQATT and CDR2 SNEGSKA (reference sequence). The CDR3 has 16 residues. V lost 0 bases to trimming and J lost 9 bases; unmatched junction nucleotides: 10. The CDR3 loop reads CSAREYDGQGAVEQFF. As DNA, the CDR3 is TGCAGTGCTAGAGAGTACGATGGACAGGGGGCCGTTGAGCAGTTCTTC.

This clonotype was recorded at least ten times. J is TRBJ2-1 and V is TRBV7-9; TRBD1 or TRBD2 may be the D gene (5 bases each). The CDR3 has 14 amino acids. Trimming pared 6 bases from V and 6 bases from J, leaving 15 bases between. Germline loops: CDR1 SEHNR, CDR2 FQNEAQ (reference sequence). The DNA for the CDR3 is TGTGCCAGCAGGGAGATCCCAGGGAGCAATGAGCAGTTCTTC. Translation: CASREIPGSNEQFF.